This record concerns one T cell receptor (beta chain) sequence. The antigen remains undetermined. This sample is part of a study of cytomegalovirus exposure and HLA in healthy donors. The germline V and J ends were trimmed by 2 bases and 0 bases, with 13 bases remaining between them. The length of the CDR3 is 16 residues. Study-wide points: Previous analysis showed most TCR beta V segments were productive about 87% or about 30% of the time. Most TCR sequences were uncommon, yet certain public TCRs appeared in many donors. Among the CMV-associated chains, three were confirmed in vitro as specific for CMV antigens.

Primers included in the PCR were 60 Vbeta and 13 Jbeta primers. Produced via immunoSEQ multiplex PCR; TCRdb's table is partial and in-frame only. The sample yields approximately 130,000 clones, roughly 83% seen once. The sequence came from a girl aged 2 to 10 in good health and CMV-seronegative. Input material: PBMCs. This chain connects TRBV23-1 to TRBJ1-1; no firm D call. TRBV23-1 is designated an ORF whose function remains uncertain. Here the CDR3 DNA reads TGCGCCAGCAGTCAAACCCCGGAGACTATGAACACTGAAGCTTTCTTT. The encoded protein is CASSQTPETMNTEAFF.